One sample yielded the 5 T cell receptor beta chains listed below, sequenced in a study of cytomegalovirus exposure and HLA in healthy donors. Primers for the PCR totalled 60 Vbeta and 13 Jbeta. Using immunoSEQ multiplex PCR, the repertoire was profiled, and TCRdb retains in-frame clones only, with some absent. The sample has some 250,000 clones; around 81% are singletons. The sequencing sample was made of PBMCs. These receptors all stem from a woman in her sixties or seventies in good health and CMV-seropositive.

The genes are TRBV5-1 and TRBJ2-1; D perhaps matches TRBD2 (6 bases). The CDR3 is 18 residues long. Trimming left V 4 bases short and J 0 bases short, with 20 bases between. The germline CDR1 and CDR2 sequences are SGHRS and YFSETQ. DNA for the CDR3: TGCGCCAGCAGCCCCACTAGCCCGTCGAGCAGCTCCTACAATGAGCAGTTCTTC. Protein product: CASSPTSPSSSSYNEQFF.

The chain couples TRBV15 to TRBJ1-2; D unclear. CDR3 length: 16 amino acids. Trimming stripped 2 bases from V and 3 bases from J, with 16 bases between. The V gene's germline CDR1 is LNHNV and CDR2 YYDKDF (reference sequence). The CDR3 here is CATSRHSGEHHYGYTF. Written as DNA, the CDR3 is TGTGCCACCAGCAGACACTCCGGAGAGCACCACTATGGCTACACCTTC.

The chain recombines TRBV4-1 with TRBJ2-1, with D perhaps TRBD1 (5 bases). This CDR3 has 14 residues. CDR1 and CDR2 (germline): MGHRA, YSYEKL. Between the trimmed V and J ends, which lost 2 bases and 8 bases, there was a span of 13 bases. The CDR3 spells CASSQNPGKHEQFF. The CDR3 bases are TGCGCCAGCAGCCAAAATCCAGGGAAACATGAGCAGTTCTTC.

This clone is a singleton in its sample. The V and J genes are TRBV12-5 and TRBJ2-7; D possibly corresponds to TRBD1 (5 bases). Germline V gene sequence: CDR1 LGHNT, CDR2 FRNRAP. Deletions cut 7 bases from V and 0 bases from J, with 13 bases between. CDR3 size: 14 residues. CDR3 loop: CASADSVSSYEQYF. The CDR3 DNA follows: TGTGCTAGTGCCGACAGCGTAAGCTCCTACGAGCAGTACTTC.

J is TRBJ2-7 and V is TRBV9; 8 positions agree with TRBD2. The CDR3 is made up of 14 amino acids. CDR1 SGDLS and CDR2 YYNGEE come from the germline V gene. Trimming at V came to 4 bases and at J to 5 bases, leaving 8 bases not matched to a gene. CDR3 loop: CASSQAGETNEQYF. CDR3 nucleotide sequence: TGTGCCAGCAGCCAAGCGGGGGAGACAAACGAGCAGTACTTC.